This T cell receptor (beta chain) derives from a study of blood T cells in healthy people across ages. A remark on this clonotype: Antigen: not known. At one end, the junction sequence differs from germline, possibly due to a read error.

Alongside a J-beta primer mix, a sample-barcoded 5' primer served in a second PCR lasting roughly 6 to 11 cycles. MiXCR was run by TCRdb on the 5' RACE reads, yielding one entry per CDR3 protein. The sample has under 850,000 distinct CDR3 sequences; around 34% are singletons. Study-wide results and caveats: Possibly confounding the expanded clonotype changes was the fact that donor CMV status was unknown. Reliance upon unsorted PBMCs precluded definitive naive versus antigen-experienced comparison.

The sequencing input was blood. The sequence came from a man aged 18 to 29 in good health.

CDR3 loop: CASSPMAKTIQYF. For the CDR3, the DNA is TGCGCCAGCAGCCCTATGGCCAAAACCATTCAGTACTTC. The chain links TRBV5-1 to TRBJ2-5, with D unresolved. The tail of the sequence fits TRBJ2-4 better, so the J call may be wrong. This CDR3 is 13 amino acids long. CDR1 and CDR2 from the germline V gene are SGHRS and YFSETQ.